Listed below are T cell receptor beta chains from one sample, sequenced in a study of blood T cells in healthy people across ages. TCRdb reprocessed the 5' RACE reads via MiXCR and lists one record per CDR3 protein. The table shows about 1.6 million distinct CDR3 sequences, with approximately 32% occurring only once. Sequenced input: blood. Every receptor here comes from a woman aged 25 to 45 in good health. Both conserved end residues are part of each CDR3.

V,J,length,CDR3
TRBV9,TRBJ2-2,15,CASSVEGARVGELFF
TRBV7-8,TRBJ2-1,16,CASSPPVVGSYNEQFF
TRBV7-3,TRBJ2-7,15,CASSLGAQGAHEQYF
TRBV6-5,NA,16,CASSRTETAFRYEQYF
TRBV11-2,TRBJ2-7,14,CASSPNPGTYEQYF
TRBV9,TRBJ2-7,16,CASSAGTSGRRSEQYF
TRBV20-1,TRBJ2-3,15,CSARAPGLVGDTQYF
TRBV4-2,TRBJ2-2,15,CASSQDEGVDGELFF
TRBV15,TRBJ2-7,15,CATSPGRDPAYEQYF
TRBV20-1,TRBJ2-5,16,CSARPPWREGRETQYF
TRBV7-3,TRBJ2-7,15,CASSLLGQALEEQYF
TRBV11-2,TRBJ2-5,12,CASAGPAGTQYF
TRBV5-1,TRBJ2-7,15,CASSLEGRAPYEQYF
TRBV15,TRBJ1-5,16,CATTRVGRGRDQPQHF